This TCR beta chain originates from a study of T cells in Graves' hyperthyroidism and ophthalmopathy (dated by TCRdb to about 2019). Broadly, across the study: Peripheral blood samples were taken at the time of initial diagnosis, prior to any treatment. According to the paper, TCR Vbeta CDR3 sequencing was carried out on roughly 130 peripheral blood samples, which came from fewer than 50 ophthalmopathy, about 75 hyperthyroidism and approximately 17 progressor patients. A discovery cohort of about a hundred patients, approximately 44 with Graves' ophthalmopathy and 57 with stable Graves' hyperthyroidism, was used to find distinguishing TCR V-J signatures. Thyroid tissue and blood T-cell repertoires from about 6 Graves' hyperthyroidism patients were also compared in the study. Prospective prediction of ophthalmopathy was tested in an independent validation cohort consisting of under 20 hyperthyroidism patients and approximately 16 patients who later progressed to ophthalmopathy. Once sampling was done, hyperthyroidism patients were given methimazole at a starting dose of 30 mg daily, whereas ophthalmopathy patients were given high-dose intravenous methylprednisolone. For training and testing, the 100 or so patients in the discovery cohort were randomly divided in a 7:3 ratio.

A patient counted as having stable Graves' hyperthyroidism if no progression to ophthalmopathy occurred over 18 months of follow-up. Hyperthyroidism patients were aged 18 to 65 years and newly diagnosed, with disease duration of less than 2 months. Patients with uncontrolled infections, other autoimmune diseases, pregnancy or lactation were excluded. Diagnoses relied on clinical symptoms, serum thyroxine and TRAb, thyroid ultrasound and orbital computed tomography. PBMCs were separated from around 9.1 ml of fresh peripheral blood using Ficoll-Paque density gradient centrifugation. Total RNA was extracted using Trizol reagent, and RNA quality was assessed on an Agilent 2100 Bioanalyzer. The TCR beta CDR3 regions were amplified from RNA transcripts. For the first round of RT-PCR on the TCR CDR3, the HTBI primer set was used together with the Qiagen OneStep RT-PCR kit. The libraries were constructed in a second round of multiplex PCR and then size-selected and purified. Libraries were sequenced paired-end with 100 bp reads on an Illumina HiSeq2000. Turning to the authors' computational methods: SOAPnuke was used to process the raw data, throwing out any read that contained adapters or uncalled bases, had a mean Phred below 15, or lacked an exact constant-primer or identifier match. High-quality paired reads were merged using COPE v1.2.5, and each unique nucleotide sequence was defined as a clonotype. Clonotypes were aligned to IMGT TRBV, TRBD and TRBJ reference segments using MiTCR v1.1. The analysis included only V-J combinations with a frequency above 0.0001, which together covered approximately 99% of the repertoires. The TCS score was defined as F50 (clonal expansion) divided by E x V (chaos), with BLOSUM62-based TCRdist calculated between CDR3 peptides within each V-J. Welch's t-statistics and random forest reduced roughly 500 V-J features to 13, which were used in a naive Bayes classifier (R e1071). The similarity between thyroid and blood repertoires was quantified using the Morisita-Horn index. The raw public data were reprocessed by TCRdb itself: fastp quality trimming at Q25, MiXCR clonotype calling, in-frame beta chains only. Rows matching on CDR3 protein sequence are summarized as one entry with the most common DNA and genes. These V and J calls rely on TCRdb rather than the paper's analysis. In this sample the table shows around 760,000 distinct CDR3 sequences, just over 35% of which occur a single time. Together, the top ten hold roughly 31% of the sample.

Beyond this particular receptor, the publication reports: In validation, the model predicted progression to ophthalmopathy a median of roughly six months before onset, with 70% to 71% sensitivity and 72.22% specificity. Blood samples also contained most of the expanded thyroid clonotypes (frequency above 0.001), which suggests that blood repertoires may reflect thyroid immune responses. Sample size was not statistically predetermined, and blinding of investigators to group allocation was not performed. A 13 V-J signature model separated ophthalmopathy from stable hyperthyroidism, with about 90% sensitivity and 81.08% specificity in cross-validation and 80%/75% in testing.

This clonotype occurred many times. The antigen it recognizes is unknown. Base qualities are not provided; no much larger clone lies one nucleotide away. V is trimmed back by 0 bases and J by 0 bases, and the junction contains 0 bases that no gene match accounts for. CDR1 KGHDR and CDR2 SFDVKD are derived from the germline V gene. From its cysteine to its phenylalanine, the CDR3 spans 16 amino acids. Of all the DNA, just the CDR3 is kept, 48 bases in frame from base 1. What was sequenced was blood. The clonotype was recovered from a woman in her thirties or forties with Graves' hyperthyroidism. Recombination joined TRBV24-1 with TRBJ2-2; 7 bases in between match TRBD2. The nucleotide sequence reads as follows: TGTGCCACCAGTGATTTGGGACTAGCGAACACCGGGGAGCTGTTTTTT. It specifies CATSDLGLANTGELFF.